This T cell receptor (beta chain) derives from a study of T cell responses to AZD1222 COVID-19 vaccine. TCRdb's table, derived via immunoSEQ multiplex PCR, lists solely in-frame clones and lacks some. The data hold 150,000 or so clones, with around 90% observed a single time. V lost 0 bases, J lost 2 bases, and 1 base stayed unmatched. The CDR3 loop spans 15 amino acids. Germline assignment: CDR1 SGHAT and CDR2 FQDESV (reference sequence). Overall study results and limits: Donors skewed white British and female; clonal diversity was possibly underestimated. Rises in breadth and depth of Spike-specific TCRs came after two AZD1222 doses.

Concerning this clone: The target antigen is unknown.

The chain links TRBV11-1 to TRBJ2-7; 10 bases align to TRBD2. The receptor was derived from an adult in good health. The source was peripheral blood, collected on day 0 of AZD1222 vaccination. In nucleotides, the CDR3 is TGTGCCAGCAGCTTAGCGCTAGCGGGGGCCTACGAGCAGTACTTC. This codes for CASSLALAGAYEQYF.